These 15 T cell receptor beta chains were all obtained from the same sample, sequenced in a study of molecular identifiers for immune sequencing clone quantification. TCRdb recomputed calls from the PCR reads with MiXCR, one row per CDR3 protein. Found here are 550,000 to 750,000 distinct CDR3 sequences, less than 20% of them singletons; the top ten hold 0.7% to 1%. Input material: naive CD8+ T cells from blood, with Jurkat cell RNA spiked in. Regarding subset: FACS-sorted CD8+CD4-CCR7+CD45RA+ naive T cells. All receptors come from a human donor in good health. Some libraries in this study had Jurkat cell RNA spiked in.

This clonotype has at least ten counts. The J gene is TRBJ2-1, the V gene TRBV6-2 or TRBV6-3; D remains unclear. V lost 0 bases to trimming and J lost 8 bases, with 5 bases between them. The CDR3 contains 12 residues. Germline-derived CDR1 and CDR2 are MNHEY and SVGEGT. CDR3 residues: CASSYSGYEQFF. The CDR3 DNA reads TGTGCCAGCAGTTACTCGGGGTATGAGCAGTTCTTC.

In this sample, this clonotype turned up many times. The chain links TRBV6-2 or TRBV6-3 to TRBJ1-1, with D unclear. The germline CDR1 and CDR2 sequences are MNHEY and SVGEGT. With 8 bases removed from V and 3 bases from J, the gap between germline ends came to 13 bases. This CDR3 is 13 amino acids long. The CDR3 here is CASLGIADTEAFF. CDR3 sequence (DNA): TGTGCCAGCTTGGGGATAGCGGACACTGAAGCTTTCTTT.

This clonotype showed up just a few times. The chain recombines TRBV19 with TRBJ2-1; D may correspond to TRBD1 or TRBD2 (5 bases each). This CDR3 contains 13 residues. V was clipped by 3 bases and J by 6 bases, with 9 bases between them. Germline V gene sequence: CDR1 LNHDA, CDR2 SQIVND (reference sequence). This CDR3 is CASSIQGPNEQFF. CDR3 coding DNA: TGTGCCAGTAGTATTCAGGGACCCAATGAGCAGTTCTTC.

The CDR3 here is CASSLGSGLADYEQYF. CDR3 nucleotide sequence: TGTGCCAGCAGCTTAGGTTCGGGACTAGCAGACTACGAGCAGTACTTC. This sequence joins TRBV11-2 and TRBJ2-7; 9 nucleotides line up with TRBD2. V was clipped by 1 base and J by 3 bases; unmatched bases: 7. The germline V gene has CDR1 SGHAT and CDR2 FQNNGV. This CDR3 contains 16 residues. Supplemented by reference TRBV11-2 and TRBJ2-7, the full variable domain reads EAGVAQSPRYKIIEKRQSVAFWCNPISGHATLYWYQQILGQGPKLLIQFQNNGVVDDSQLPKDRFSAERLKGVDSTLKIQPAKLEDSAVYLCASSLGSGLADYEQYFGPGTRLTVT.

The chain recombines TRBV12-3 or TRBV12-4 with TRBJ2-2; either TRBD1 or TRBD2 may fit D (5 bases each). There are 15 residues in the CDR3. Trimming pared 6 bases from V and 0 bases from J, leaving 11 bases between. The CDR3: CASSGTHANTGELFF. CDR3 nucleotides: TGTGCCAGCAGCGGGACGCACGCGAACACCGGGGAGCTGTTTTTT.

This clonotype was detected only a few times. The CDR3 sequence is CASSEQGVWADTEAFF. CDR3 DNA: TGTGCCAGCAGTGAACAGGGGGTGTGGGCTGACACTGAAGCTTTCTTT. This sequence joins TRBV6-6 and TRBJ1-1; the match to TRBD1 covers 8 bases. V lost 5 bases to trimming and J lost 3 bases; unmatched junction nucleotides: 11. From germline, CDR1 is MNHNY and CDR2 SVGAGI (reference sequence). This CDR3 region has 16 residues.

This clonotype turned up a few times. DNA for the CDR3: TGTGCCAGCAGTAAAACGACAGCGCCCCCCTTCAATGAGCAGTTCTTC. It encodes CASSKTTAPPFNEQFF. The gene calls are TRBV27 and TRBJ2-1, with D possibly TRBD1 on 5 matching bases. Looked up from germline, CDR1 is MNHEY and CDR2 is SMNVEV (reference sequence). The germline V and J ends were trimmed by 5 bases and 6 bases, with 20 bases remaining between them. The CDR3 sequence is 16 residues long.

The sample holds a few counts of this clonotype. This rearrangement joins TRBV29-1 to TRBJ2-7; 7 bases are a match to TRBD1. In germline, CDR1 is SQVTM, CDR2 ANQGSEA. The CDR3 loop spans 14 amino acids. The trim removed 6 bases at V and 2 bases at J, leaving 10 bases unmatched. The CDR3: CSVIGGPQTYEQYF. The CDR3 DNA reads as TGCAGCGTAATAGGGGGCCCCCAAACCTACGAGCAGTACTTC.

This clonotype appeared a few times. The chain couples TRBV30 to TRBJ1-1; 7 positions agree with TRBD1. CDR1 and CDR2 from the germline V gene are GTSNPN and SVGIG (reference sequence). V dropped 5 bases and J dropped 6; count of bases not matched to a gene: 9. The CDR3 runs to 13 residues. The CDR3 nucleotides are TGTGCCTGGTCCAGTGGAGGGGGCTCTGAAGCTTTCTTT. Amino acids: CAWSSGGGSEAFF.

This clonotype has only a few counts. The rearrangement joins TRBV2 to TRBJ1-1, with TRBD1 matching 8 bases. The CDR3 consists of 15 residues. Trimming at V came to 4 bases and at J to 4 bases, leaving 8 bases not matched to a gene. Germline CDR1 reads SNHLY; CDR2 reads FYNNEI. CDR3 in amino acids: CASSVSGGTGTEAFF. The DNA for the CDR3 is TGTGCCAGCAGTGTTTCAGGGGGCACTGGCACTGAAGCTTTCTTT.

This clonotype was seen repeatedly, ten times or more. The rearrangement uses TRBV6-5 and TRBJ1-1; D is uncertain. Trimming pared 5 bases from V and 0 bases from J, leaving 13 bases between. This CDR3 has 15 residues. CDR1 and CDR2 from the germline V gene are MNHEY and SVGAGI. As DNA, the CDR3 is TGTGCCAGCAGTCCCGAAGAGGGCTTGAACACTGAAGCTTTCTTT. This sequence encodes CASSPEEGLNTEAFF.

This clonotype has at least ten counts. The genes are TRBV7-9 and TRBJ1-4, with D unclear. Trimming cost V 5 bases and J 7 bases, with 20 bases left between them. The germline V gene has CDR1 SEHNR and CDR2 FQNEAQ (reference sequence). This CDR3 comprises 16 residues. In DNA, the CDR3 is TGTGCCAGCAGCCCCCAACGACTCGTGCCGGGTGAAAAACTGTTTTTT. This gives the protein CASSPQRLVPGEKLFF.

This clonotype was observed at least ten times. The CDR3 here is CASSEGITDIYGYTF. CDR3 DNA: TGTGCCAGCAGCGAAGGTATTACGGACATTTATGGCTACACCTTC. The chain combines TRBV7-8 with TRBJ1-2, with D possibly matching TRBD1 (5 bases). V lost 5 bases and J lost 5, with 18 bases in between. The CDR3 loop spans 15 amino acids. Germline CDR1 SGHVS, CDR2 FQNEAQ.

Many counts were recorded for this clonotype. CDR3 coding DNA: TGTGCCAGCAGTTACTTAAAGACAGGGGGCTTAGGAGAGACCCAGTACTTC. It codes for CASSYLKTGGLGETQYF. The chain combines TRBV6-6 with TRBJ2-5; TRBD1 matches at 10 bases. This CDR3 has 17 amino acids. CDR1 and CDR2 (germline): MNHNY, SVGAGI (reference sequence). V was clipped by 1 base and J by 4 bases; unmatched bases: 9.

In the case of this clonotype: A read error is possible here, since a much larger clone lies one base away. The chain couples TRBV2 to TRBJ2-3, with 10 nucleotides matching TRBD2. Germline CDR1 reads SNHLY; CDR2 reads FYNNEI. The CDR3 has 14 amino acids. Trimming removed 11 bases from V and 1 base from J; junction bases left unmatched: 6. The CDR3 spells CAGTGLAGTDTQYF. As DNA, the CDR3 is TGTGCCGGCACCGGACTAGCGGGCACAGATACGCAGTATTTT.